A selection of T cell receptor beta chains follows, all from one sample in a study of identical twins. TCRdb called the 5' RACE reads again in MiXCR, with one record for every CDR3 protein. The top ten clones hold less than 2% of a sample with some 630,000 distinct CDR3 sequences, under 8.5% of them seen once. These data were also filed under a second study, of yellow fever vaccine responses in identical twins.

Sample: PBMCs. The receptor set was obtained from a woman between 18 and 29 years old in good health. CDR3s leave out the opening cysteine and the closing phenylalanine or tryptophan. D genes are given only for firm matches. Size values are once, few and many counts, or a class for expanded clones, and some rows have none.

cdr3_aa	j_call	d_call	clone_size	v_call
ASSMTGRENTEAF	TRBJ1-1	TRBD1	many	TRBV5-1
ASSLSRGYNEQF	TRBJ2-1	.	many	TRBV7-7
ASSLADPSQAF	TRBJ1-1	.	.	TRBV7-9
ASRSREKLF	TRBJ1-4	.	many	TRBV12-3/TRBV12-4
ASRLQGSNSPLH	TRBJ1-6	TRBD1	many	TRBV12-3/TRBV12-4
ASSFRPMGPTSGANVLT	TRBJ2-6	.	.	TRBV5-6
ASRLDSSTGELF	TRBJ2-2	.	many	TRBV12-3/TRBV12-4
ASSSTSGGRNIQY	TRBJ2-4	.	many	TRBV5-1
ASRGRDGGYYNSTLH	TRBJ1-6	.	.	TRBV12-3/TRBV12-4
ASSYGTSGLRDTQY	TRBJ2-3	.	few	TRBV5-1
ATSDLREGSKETQY	TRBJ2-5	.	few	TRBV24-1
ASSHREDYNEQF	TRBJ2-1	.	many	TRBV5-1
ASSEEGTPNEKLF	TRBJ1-4	.	.	TRBV2
ASSLWSGQVLPGELF	TRBJ2-2	.	few	TRBV12-3/TRBV12-4
ASSQDYGGARIGQF	TRBJ2-1	.	.	TRBV4-1
ASSSEPGAVYEQY	TRBJ2-7	.	.	TRBV5-1
ASSPLRGAYEQY	TRBJ2-7	.	many	TRBV21-1
ASSLGLGWTNYNEQF	TRBJ2-1	.	few	TRBV5-1
ASSKGYGWVCEQY	TRBJ2-7	.	many	TRBV21-1
ASSLSGGQLF	TRBJ1-4	.	many	TRBV7-9
ASSTLTGELF	TRBJ2-2	.	many	TRBV28
ATSDSEQPNNQPQH	TRBJ1-5	.	many	TRBV24-1
ASSHSVSVTEAF	TRBJ1-1	.	.	TRBV6-1
ASSSTSGTGRDTDTQY	TRBJ2-3	TRBD2	many	TRBV28
ASNPSGSPREQF	TRBJ2-1	TRBD2	few	TRBV12-3/TRBV12-4
ASSPPDREYSPLH	TRBJ1-6	.	.	TRBV7-9
ASSSRDRVAETQY	TRBJ2-5	TRBD1	.	TRBV7-6
ASSMQTGGEQY	TRBJ2-7	TRBD1	.	TRBV19
SVWTGSTEAF	TRBJ1-1	TRBD1	.	TRBV29-1
ASSLGSLGEQY	TRBJ2-7	.	.	TRBV5-5
ASVRDRGPYEQY	TRBJ2-7	TRBD1	few	TRBV5-1
ASSVLAGSYGYT	TRBJ1-2	.	.	TRBV9
ASSQDGQGVSPLH	TRBJ1-6	TRBD1	many	TRBV4-1
ASSQTQMGGPYNEQF	TRBJ2-1	.	few	TRBV4-1
ASSKTVAAGGELF	TRBJ2-2	.	few	TRBV7-3
ASSRWGSYEQY	TRBJ2-7	.	few	TRBV12-3/TRBV12-4
ASSSDGYSNQPQH	TRBJ1-5	.	many	TRBV5-1
ASRTGTGSYNSPLH	TRBJ1-6	TRBD1	few	TRBV6-1
ASTLSSRPTDTQY	TRBJ2-3	.	many	TRBV14
ASSRGRESNYGYT	TRBJ1-2	.	many	TRBV9
ASSTDHFSYGYT	TRBJ1-2	.	few	TRBV12-3/TRBV12-4
ASSSRQSTDTQY	TRBJ2-3	.	few	TRBV7-6
ASSFSSGEGTDTQY	TRBJ2-3	TRBD2	.	TRBV7-9
ASSSQGPGTDTQY	TRBJ2-3	.	.	TRBV7-2
ASSLRGKAGVRYEQF	TRBJ2-1	TRBD2	few	TRBV7-2
SAYGLAGGYEQY	TRBJ2-7	TRBD2	.	TRBV20-1
ASSLNAFISTDTQY	TRBJ2-3	.	few	TRBV5-5
SASRQGLTEAF	TRBJ1-1	TRBD1	many	TRBV20-1
SAEGLAGSYEQY	TRBJ2-7	TRBD2	many	TRBV29-1
ASSQTTGVINSPLH	TRBJ1-6	TRBD1	many	TRBV4-1
ASSPGRVSGQETQY	TRBJ2-5	.	few	TRBV7-8
ASSLSLAGGPRTDTQY	TRBJ2-3	TRBD2	few	TRBV7-8
SAPRLYDKQY	TRBJ2-3	.	few	TRBV20-1
SARGRQATNEKLF	TRBJ1-4	.	.	TRBV20-1
ASSFSGTASYEQY	TRBJ2-7	TRBD1	.	TRBV28
ASSPRTGPDTQY	TRBJ2-3	TRBD1	many	TRBV7-9
SVDSTGAPYNEQF	TRBJ2-1	TRBD1	many	TRBV29-1